These 20 T cell receptor beta chains originate from one sample sequenced in a study of blood T cell repertoires in COVID-19 (dated by TCRdb to 2019 to 2021). The method behind the library was the immunoSEQ multiplex PCR assay. Not all clones reach the TCRdb copy of this immuneACCESS table, which keeps in-frame sequences only. Checked studies attribute under half of the gap to unresolved V genes and leave the rest unexplained. The sample data list 250,000 to 350,000 clones, and about 88% of these were observed just once. The ten most abundant clones make up about an eighth of the sample. The specimen was peripheral blood. These receptors all come from a woman aged 60-75 years with acute or convalescent COVID-19.

This rearrangement joins TRBV18 to TRBJ1-2; 10 bases fit TRBD1. There are 13 residues in the CDR3. Germline CDR1 and CDR2: KGHSH and LQKENI. V shed 6 bases, J shed 7 bases, and the junction held 5 bases outside the gene matches. The CDR3 nucleotides are TGTGCCAGCTCGCCGGGGACAGGGGTTGGCTACACCTTC. Translated, it gives CASSPGTGVGYTF.

CDR3 region: CASSAEAGLLFGGTSYEQYF. CDR3 sequence (DNA): TGTGCCAGCAGCGCCGAGGCGGGACTTCTGTTTGGGGGTACGTCCTACGAGCAGTACTTC. The gene calls are TRBV7-8 and TRBJ2-7; D is possibly TRBD2 (6 bases). The CDR3 is 20 amino acids. V lost 5 bases, J lost 1 base, and 30 bases lay in between. Germline V gene lookup returns CDR1 SGHVS and CDR2 FQNEAQ.

The CDR3 sequence: CASSFRLAGSTDTQYF. The CDR3 nucleotides are TGTGCCAGCAGCTTCCGACTAGCGGGGAGCACAGATACGCAGTATTTT. V is TRBV7-2 and J is TRBJ2-3, with 11 bases matching TRBD2. CDR3 size: 16 residues. CDR1 is SGHTA, CDR2 FQGNSA, per germline. V lost 3 bases to trimming and J lost 0 bases; unmatched junction nucleotides: 2.

This chain joins TRBV7-9 and TRBJ2-1, with D possibly TRBD2 on 5 matching bases. Trimming pared 6 bases from V and 10 bases from J, leaving 16 bases between. The CDR3 runs 13 residues. Germline V gene sequence: CDR1 SEHNR, CDR2 FQNEAQ (reference sequence). CDR3 region: CASSHPDQREQFF. CDR3 nucleotide sequence: TGTGCCAGCAGTCATCCGGACCAGCGGGAGCAGTTCTTC.

V is TRBV10-3 and J is TRBJ1-2; 9 nucleotides match TRBD1. V shed 6 bases and J 3 bases; nucleotides not matched to a gene: 5. The CDR3 extends over 14 amino acids. Germline loops: CDR1 ENHRY, CDR2 SYGVKD. The CDR3: CAISTTGGDYGYTF. The CDR3 region has the DNA TGTGCCATCAGCACCACAGGGGGCGACTATGGCTACACCTTC.

V and J are TRBV19 and TRBJ1-3, with 7 bases fitting TRBD1. CDR1 and CDR2 from the germline V gene are LNHDA and SQIVND (reference sequence). The CDR3 is 15 amino acids. J gave up 2 bases and V 4 bases, and 5 bases lay outside the gene matches. The CDR3 bases are TGTGCCAGTAGTACCCCGACAGGGACTGGAAACACCATATATTTT. It translates to CASSTPTGTGNTIYF.

The rearrangement links TRBV27 to TRBJ2-2; possibly TRBD2 for D (5 bases). CDR3 length: 16 residues. Trimming removed 4 bases from V and 0 bases from J, with 12 bases in between. Germline V lookup: CDR1 MNHEY, CDR2 SMNVEV (reference sequence). For the CDR3, the DNA is TGTGCCAGCAGTTCCCAGACTACGTCGAACACCGGGGAGCTGTTTTTT. It specifies CASSSQTTSNTGELFF.

V and J are TRBV13 and TRBJ1-2; 9 bases align to TRBD1. The V and J ends lost 4 bases and 4 bases, in that order; junction bases with no gene match: 7. This CDR3 spans 15 amino acids. Germline CDR1 PRHDT, CDR2 FYEKMQ (reference sequence). CDR3 sequence (DNA): TGTGCCAGCAGCTCCAACAGGGACAGGGTCTATGGCTACACCTTC. Translated, it gives CASSSNRDRVYGYTF.

CDR3 nucleotides: TGCGCCAGCAGCCAAGGGGGGGGACCCGTAGCCAAAAACATTCAGTACTTC. It is translated as CASSQGGGPVAKNIQYF. The chain is built from TRBV4-1 and TRBJ2-4; 7 bases agree with TRBD2. CDR3 length: 17 residues. The trim removed 1 base at V and 0 bases at J, leaving 6 bases unmatched. CDR1 and CDR2 from the germline V gene are MGHRA and YSYEKL.

This chain uses TRBV4-2 with TRBJ2-1, with D possibly TRBD2 on 5 matching bases. Germline-derived CDR1 and CDR2 are LGHNA and YNFKEQ. V lost 0 bases to trimming and J lost 3 bases, with 12 bases between them. The CDR3 has 16 amino acids. The CDR3: CASSQDGERIYNEQFF. The CDR3 DNA follows: TGTGCCAGCAGCCAAGACGGGGAGCGGATCTACAATGAGCAGTTCTTC.

This chain links TRBV18 with TRBJ2-7; TRBD1 matches 11 bases. This CDR3 has 14 amino acids. Trimming took 6 bases from V and 6 from J; bases not matched to a gene: 7. Germline CDR1 reads KGHSH; CDR2 reads LQKENI. CDR3 sequence (DNA): TGTGCCAGCTCGAACGGACAGGGGGCCCTCGAGCAGTACTTC. Residues: CASSNGQGALEQYF.

Comment on this clone: An end of the junction differs from the germline gene, which may be a read error. The CDR3 sequence: CASSVGNRNNSPLHF. The DNA for the CDR3 is TGTGCCAGCAGCGTAGGGAACAGAAATAATTCGCCCCTCCACTTT. This chain links TRBV9 with TRBJ1-6, with D unclear. Germline CDR1 and CDR2: SGDLS and YYNGEE. The CDR3 totals 15 residues. Based on the CDR3 plus reference TRBV9 and TRBJ1-6, the full variable domain is DSGVTQTPKHLITATGQRVTLRCSPRSGDLSVYWYQQSLDQGLQFLIQYYNGEERAKGNILERFSAQQFPDLHSELNLSSLELGDSALYFCASSVGNRNNSPLHFGNGTRLTVT.

The chain has TRBV27 and TRBJ2-7; 10 bases fit TRBD1. CDR3 length: 14 residues. Germline-derived CDR1 and CDR2 are MNHEY and SMNVEV (reference sequence). The V gene end was trimmed by 5 bases and the J gene end by 6 bases; junction bases not matched to a gene: 7. The CDR3 coding sequence is TGTGCCAGCAGTCCACCGGACAGGGGGGGCGAGCAGTACTTC. Amino acid sequence: CASSPPDRGGEQYF.

The rearrangement joins TRBV20-1 to TRBJ2-1; D possibly corresponds to TRBD1 (6 bases). Germline assignment: CDR1 DFQATT and CDR2 SNEGSKA (reference sequence). V was pared by 3 bases and J by 6 bases, with 12 bases between. The CDR3 is 13 residues long. The CDR3 reads CSASLGAGNEQFF. CDR3 nucleotide sequence: TGCAGTGCTAGTTTGGGGGCAGGCAATGAGCAGTTCTTC.

The rearrangement uses TRBV7-9 and TRBJ2-1; 9 nucleotides line up with TRBD1. V was pared by 5 bases and J by 3 bases, with 5 bases of the junction left unmatched. From germline, CDR1 is SEHNR and CDR2 FQNEAQ (reference sequence). This CDR3 spans 15 amino acids. Written as DNA, the CDR3 is TGTGCCAGCAGCCTACGGGACAGGGACTACAATGAGCAGTTCTTC. Translated: CASSLRDRDYNEQFF.

The chain couples TRBV18 to TRBJ2-3; 12 nucleotides line up with TRBD2. Germline V CDR1 and CDR2: KGHSH, LQKENI. Trimming at V came to 3 bases and at J to 6 bases, leaving 7 bases not matched to a gene. CDR3 length: 16 residues. The DNA for the CDR3 is TGTGCCAGCTCACCGCGGACTAGCGGGGTAACGGATACGCAGTATTTT. This translates into CASSPRTSGVTDTQYF.

The rearrangement uses TRBV2 and TRBJ1-2; possibly TRBD1 for D (6 bases). The CDR3 spans 16 residues. Germline CDR1 SNHLY, CDR2 FYNNEI. The V end was cut by 1 base, the J end by 4 bases, with 16 bases between. This CDR3 reads CASSEDVNRVSYGYTF. The CDR3, as DNA: TGTGCCAGCAGTGAAGACGTGAACAGGGTGAGCTATGGCTACACCTTC.

J is TRBJ2-7 and V is TRBV5-4; 16 bases line up with TRBD2. The junction had 9 bases not matched to a gene; V was cut back by 3 bases and J by 6 bases. The CDR3 totals 17 residues. The germline gives CDR1 SGHNT, CDR2 YYREEE (reference sequence). For the CDR3, the DNA is TGTGCCAGCAGCTCGGGACTAGCGGGAGGGCTATCAAGCGAGCAGTACTTC. Translated: CASSSGLAGGLSSEQYF. The entire variable domain, with the rest obtained from reference TRBV5-4 and TRBJ2-7, is as follows: ETGVTQSPTHLIKTRGQQVTLRCSSQSGHNTVSWYQQALGQGPQFIFQYYREEENGRGNFPPRFSGLQFPNYSSELNVNALELDDSALYLCASSSGLAGGLSSEQYFGPGTRLTVT.

The gene calls are TRBV5-6 and TRBJ1-1; D is unclear. CDR3 length: 12 amino acids. Trimming stripped 5 bases from V and 7 bases from J, with 12 bases between. CDR1 SGHDT and CDR2 YYEEEE come from the germline V gene. In DNA form, the CDR3 reads TGTGCCAGCAGGTCCACGGGGATTGAAGCTTTCTTT. As protein: CASRSTGIEAFF.

The CDR3 reads CASSYLTEQPQHF. DNA of the CDR3: TGTGCCAGCAGTTACCTTACAGAGCAGCCCCAGCATTTT. V is TRBV12-3 or TRBV12-4 and J is TRBJ1-5, with no clear D. This CDR3 comprises 13 residues. V lost 4 bases and J lost 7, with 11 bases in between.